The rows below give T cell receptor beta chains drawn from one sample of a study of cytomegalovirus exposure and HLA in healthy donors. TCRdb's copy holds only in-frame clones and misses some; the assay was immunoSEQ multiplex PCR. The sample has over 100,000 clones, just under 70% seen once. Sequenced sample: PBMCs. The receptors come from a man younger than 40 in good health and CMV-seropositive. CDR3s leave out the opening cysteine and the closing phenylalanine or tryptophan.

j_call v_call cdr3_aa
TRBJ1-2 TRBV2 ARTPTQGSGYT
TRBJ2-1 TRBV5-1 ASSPPGQGYNEQF
TRBJ2-1 TRBV10-3 AISERGTSAREQF
TRBJ2-5 TRBV7-6 ASSTGQGLETQY
TRBJ2-2 TRBV15 ATSRSRFGRRPGELF
TRBJ2-5 TRBV5-1 ASSIQQGPSRGETQY
TRBJ2-7 TRBV11-1 ASSFSQGSSYEQY
TRBJ1-1 TRBV13 ASSSGGALTEAF
TRBJ1-1 TRBV28 ASREGQMNTEAF
TRBJ1-4 TRBV25-1 ASSQRTGEVFNEKLF
TRBJ2-6 TRBV7-2 ASSLWGGYGANVLT
TRBJ2-1 TRBV27 ASSLTRANEQF
TRBJ1-6 TRBV6-5 ASSYSTRGDGSPLH
TRBJ2-2 TRBV6-1 ASSGGTELLTGELF
TRBJ2-3 TRBV7-2 ASSERGDTQY
TRBJ1-3 TRBV30 AWSGGLGNTIY
TRBJ1-5 TRBV18 ASSPEGDQPQH
TRBJ1-2 TRBV6-5 ASRQTGGTYGYT
TRBJ2-5 TRBV9 ASSVAAGGQKETQY
TRBJ2-3 TRBV7-2 ASSNRLAGMTDTQY
TRBJ2-3 TRBV27 ASSPYPLYSGGDTQY
TRBJ2-5 TRBV27 ASRRTKTGGWETQY
TRBJ1-2 TRBV25-1 ASSEWTGGIYGYT
TRBJ1-1 TRBV19 ASSPSLILQGTEAF
TRBJ1-1 TRBV11-3 ASSSRDTNTEAF
TRBJ2-5 TRBV19 ASSIRSDRVPD
TRBJ2-3 TRBV29-1 SVEEQGMGTDTQY
TRBJ1-5 TRBV12-5 ASGLDGSVYVGNQPQH
TRBJ2-3 TRBV5-1 ASSSGTSQRSDTQY
TRBJ2-1 TRBV13 ASSPLGTSEDGEQF
TRBJ1-6 TRBV5-4 ASSFIGGANSPLH
TRBJ2-7 TRBV30 AWSSGVPEQY
. TRBV13 ASSLWGGLGDYEQY
TRBJ1-5 TRBV7-2 ASSLYRALNQPQH
TRBJ2-1 TRBV27 ASSFRPPLGREGVLPPYNEQF
TRBJ1-1 TRBV15 ATTTGGSPWVGTEAF
TRBJ2-3 TRBV5-1 ASSVTGADTQY
TRBJ1-3 TRBV30 AFNRGNSGNTIY
TRBJ1-2 TRBV4-1 ASRQWVFRDDDTSNYGYT
TRBJ1-1 TRBV5-6 ASSPRGPRTEAF
TRBJ2-3 TRBV5-4 ASSLGTSGAITDTQY
TRBJ2-7 TRBV11-2 ASSPRPRTGEQY
TRBJ1-5 TRBV19 ASSFGEMGNQPQH
TRBJ1-1 TRBV7-3 ASSLFGGQDTEAF
TRBJ2-3 TRBV6-1 ASSDRGPSTDTQY
TRBJ1-2 TRBV30 AWSVLGGVGYT
TRBJ2-2 TRBV5-1 ASSLGWTSVNTGELF
TRBJ2-3 TRBV30 AWSGMGQWGSDTQY
TRBJ2-3 TRBV9 ASSLGLAGGDTQY
TRBJ1-5 TRBV5-4 ASSLDGGRQPQH
TRBJ2-1 TRBV10-3 AIKTSGTSSYNEQF
TRBJ2-3 TRBV19 ASSTSSGGTDTQY
TRBJ2-5 TRBV7-3 ASSQGLAGGRETQY
TRBJ2-2 TRBV6-6 ASTGSGGNTGELF